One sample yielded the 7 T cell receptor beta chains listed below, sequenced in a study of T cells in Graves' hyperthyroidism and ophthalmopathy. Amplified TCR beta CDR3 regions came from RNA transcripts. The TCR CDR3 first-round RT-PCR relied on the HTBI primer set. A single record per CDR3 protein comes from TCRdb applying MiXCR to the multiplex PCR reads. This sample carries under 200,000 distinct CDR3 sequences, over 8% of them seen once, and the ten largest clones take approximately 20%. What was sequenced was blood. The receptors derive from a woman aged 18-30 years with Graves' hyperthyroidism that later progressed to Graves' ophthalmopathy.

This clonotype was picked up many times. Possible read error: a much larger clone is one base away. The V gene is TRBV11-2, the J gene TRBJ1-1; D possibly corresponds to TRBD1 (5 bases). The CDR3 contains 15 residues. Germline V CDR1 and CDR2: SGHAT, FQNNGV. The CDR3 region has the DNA TGTGCCAACAGCCATTACGCGGGGACGAACACTGAAGCTTTCTTT. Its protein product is CANSHYAGTNTEAFF. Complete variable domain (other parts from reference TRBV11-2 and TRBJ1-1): EAGVAQSPRYKIIEKRQSVAFWCNPISGHATLYWYQQILGQGPKLLIQFQNNGVVDDSQLPKDRFSAERLKGVDSTLKIQPAKLEDSAVYLCANSHYAGTNTEAFFGQGTRLTVV.

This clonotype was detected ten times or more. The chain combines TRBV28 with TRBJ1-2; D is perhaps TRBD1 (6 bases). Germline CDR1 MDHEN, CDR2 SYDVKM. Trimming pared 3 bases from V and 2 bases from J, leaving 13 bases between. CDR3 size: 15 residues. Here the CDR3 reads CASSFLGGQNYGYTF. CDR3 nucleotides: TGTGCCAGCAGTTTTCTTGGGGGGCAGAACTATGGCTACACCTTC.

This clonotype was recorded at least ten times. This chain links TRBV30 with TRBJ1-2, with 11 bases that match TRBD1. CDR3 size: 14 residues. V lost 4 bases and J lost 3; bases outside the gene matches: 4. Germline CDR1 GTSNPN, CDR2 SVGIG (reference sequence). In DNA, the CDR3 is TGTGCCTGGAAGGACAGGGGGCGCTACTATGGCTACACCTTC. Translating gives CAWKDRGRYYGYTF. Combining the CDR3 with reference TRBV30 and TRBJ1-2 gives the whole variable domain SQTIHQWPATLVQPVGSPLSLECTVEGTSNPNLYWYRQAAGRGLQLLFYSVGIGQISSEVPQNLSASRPQDRQFILSSKKLLLSDSGFYLCAWKDRGRYYGYTFGSGTRLTVV.

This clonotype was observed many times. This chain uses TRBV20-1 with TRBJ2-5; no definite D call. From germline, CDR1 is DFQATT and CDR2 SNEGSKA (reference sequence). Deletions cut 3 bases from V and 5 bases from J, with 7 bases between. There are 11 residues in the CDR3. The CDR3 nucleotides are TGCAGTGCTAGTTTCAGGGAGACCCAGTACTTC. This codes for CSASFRETQYF.

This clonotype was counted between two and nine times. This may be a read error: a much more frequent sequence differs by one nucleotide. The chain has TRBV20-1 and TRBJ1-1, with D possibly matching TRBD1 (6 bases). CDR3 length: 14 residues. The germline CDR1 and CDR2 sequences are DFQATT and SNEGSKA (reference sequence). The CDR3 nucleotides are TGCAGTGCTAGACTACAGGGCTGGAACCCTGAAGCTTTCTTT. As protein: CSARLQGWNPEAFF.

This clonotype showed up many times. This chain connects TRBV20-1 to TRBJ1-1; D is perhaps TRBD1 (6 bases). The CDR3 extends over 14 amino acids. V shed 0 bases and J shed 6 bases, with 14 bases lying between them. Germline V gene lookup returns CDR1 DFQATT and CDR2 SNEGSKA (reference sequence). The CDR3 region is CSARDWQGFAEAFF. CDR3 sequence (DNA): TGCAGTGCTAGAGATTGGCAGGGGTTCGCTGAAGCTTTCTTT.

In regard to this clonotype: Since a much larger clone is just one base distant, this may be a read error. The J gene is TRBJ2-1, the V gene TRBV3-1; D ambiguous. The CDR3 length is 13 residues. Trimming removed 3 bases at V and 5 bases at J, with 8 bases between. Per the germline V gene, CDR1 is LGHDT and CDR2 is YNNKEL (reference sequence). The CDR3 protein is CASSQGSDNEQFF. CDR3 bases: TGTGCCAGCAGCCAGGGAAGCGACAATGAGCAGTTCTTC.